These 13 T cell receptor beta chains originate from one sample sequenced in a study of cytomegalovirus exposure and HLA in healthy donors (TCRdb year 2017). Library prep was done by the immunoSEQ multiplex PCR assay. For the multiplex PCR, a mixture combining 60 forward primers for TCR Vbeta segments and 13 reverse primers for TCR Jbeta segments was used. TCRdb's version of the immuneACCESS table is confined to in-frame rearrangements and falls short of the full clone set. An unresolved V gene accounts for under half of the shortfall where checked; the remainder is of unknown origin. Across this sample there are 200,000 or so clones, with more than 80% seen only once. The ten largest clones represent about 3.1% of the sample. Material: PBMCs. Receptors were obtained from a young man in good health and CMV-seronegative.

This clone was recorded a few times. The chain joins TRBV15 to TRBJ1-2; D not certain. V shed 0 bases and J shed 6 bases, with 8 bases lying between them. Germline values: CDR1 LNHNV, CDR2 YYDKDF (reference sequence). This CDR3 spans 13 amino acids. The CDR3 is CATSRDEAHGYTF. Here the CDR3 DNA reads TGTGCCACCAGCAGAGATGAGGCGCATGGCTACACCTTC.

CDR3 nucleotides: TGTGCCAGCAGCTCCCAGGGGTACGCCGAGCAGTACTTC. This encodes CASSSQGYAEQYF. The chain joins TRBV5-4 to TRBJ2-7; perhaps TRBD1 as D (6 bases). The CDR3 length is 13 residues. CDR1 is SGHNT and CDR2 is YYREEE in the germline V gene (reference sequence). The V gene lost 3 bases and the J gene lost 6 bases, with 13 bases spanning the gap.

This clone was counted a few times. The chain links TRBV7-3 to TRBJ1-1; tentative D call: TRBD1 (5 bases). Germline-derived CDR1 and CDR2 are SGHTA and FQGTGA. CDR3 size: 15 residues. Trimming removed 5 bases at V and 4 bases at J, with 17 bases between. DNA for the CDR3: TGTGCCAGCAGCGAGTTCAGGGAGGGATGCACTGAAGCTTTCTTT. As protein: CASSEFREGCTEAFF.

This sequence joins TRBV18 and TRBJ1-2; 8 bases line up with TRBD1. Germline V lookup: CDR1 KGHSH, CDR2 LQKENI. Trimming removed 3 bases from V and 6 bases from J; junction bases left unmatched: 6. This CDR3 has 14 amino acids. The CDR3 DNA reads as TGTGCCAGCTCACCGACGACAGGGGTAGATGGCTACACCTTC. Amino acids: CASSPTTGVDGYTF.

The genes are TRBV7-2 and TRBJ2-5; 13 bases match TRBD2. Looked up from germline, CDR1 is SGHTA and CDR2 is FQGNSA. After removal of 0 bases from V and 7 bases from J, the junction contained 5 bases not matched to a gene. The CDR3 is made up of 16 amino acids. This CDR3 is CASSLAGLAGAPTQYF. Here the CDR3 DNA reads TGTGCCAGCAGCTTAGCCGGACTAGCGGGGGCCCCGACCCAGTACTTC.

The V call is TRBV2, the J call TRBJ2-1, with 13 bases lining up with TRBD2. With V trimmed by 7 bases and J by 12 bases, 15 bases remained unmatched. Germline assignment: CDR1 SNHLY and CDR2 FYNNEI. The length of the CDR3 is 16 residues. CDR3 DNA sequence: TGTGCCAGCACCGAGGGGGGACTAGCGGGGCGAATCTCGCAGTTCTTC. Its translation: CASTEGGLAGRISQFF.

The rearrangement joins TRBV6-6 to TRBJ1-2; 8 bases are shared with TRBD1. The junction had 5 bases not matched to a gene; V was cut back by 2 bases and J by 6 bases. The CDR3 has 14 amino acids. The V gene's germline CDR1 is MNHNY and CDR2 SVGAGI (reference sequence). Written as DNA, the CDR3 is TGTGCCAGCAGTTACCTTGCAGGGGGCCATGGCTACACCTTC. Its translation: CASSYLAGGHGYTF.

The chain links TRBV27 to TRBJ1-2; perhaps TRBD1 as D (6 bases). This CDR3 is built from 15 residues. Trimming stripped 7 bases from V and 4 bases from J, with 19 bases between. Per the germline V gene, CDR1 is MNHEY and CDR2 is SMNVEV (reference sequence). The CDR3 loop is CASIALTGGAYGYTF. CDR3 nucleotides: TGTGCCAGCATTGCCTTGACGGGGGGGGCCTATGGCTACACCTTC.

The chain couples TRBV28 to TRBJ1-1; D call uncertain. This CDR3 region has 12 residues. V lost 6 bases and J lost 8, with 13 bases in between. Germline CDR1 reads MDHEN; CDR2 reads SYDVKM. DNA of the CDR3: TGTGCCAGCAGCTTAATGTTGGCAGAAGCTTTCTTT. Its protein product is CASSLMLAEAFF.

The table lists this clone with a few counts. This rearrangement joins TRBV6-5 to TRBJ2-1; 10 positions match TRBD1. Germline V gene lookup returns CDR1 MNHEY and CDR2 SVGAGI. Trimming cost V 6 bases and J 4 bases; bases outside gene matches: 3. The CDR3 is made up of 14 amino acids. In DNA, the CDR3 is TGTGCCAGCAGGCGGACAGGGGGGTACAATGAGCAGTTCTTC. Amino acids: CASRRTGGYNEQFF.

This rearrangement joins TRBV6-5 to TRBJ1-1; weak D call: TRBD1 (5 bases). The CDR3 sequence is 12 residues long. V lost 7 bases and J 8 bases, leaving 14 bases between the germline ends. Germline CDR1 and CDR2: MNHEY and SVGAGI. CDR3 sequence: CASNRLGGEAFF. CDR3 coding DNA: TGTGCCAGCAACCGATTGGGGGGGGAAGCTTTCTTT.

The chain employs TRBV19 and TRBJ1-6; D is unresolved. The germline gives CDR1 LNHDA, CDR2 SQIVND (reference sequence). The ends were cut back, 4 bases at V and 0 bases at J, with 22 bases in the middle. The CDR3 runs 20 residues. CDR3: CASSRRVLARTSSYNSPLHF. In nucleotides, the CDR3 is TGTGCCAGTAGTAGGAGGGTACTAGCCCGGACCAGCTCCTATAATTCACCCCTCCACTTT.

The chain recombines TRBV14 with TRBJ1-1; 8 positions agree with TRBD1. Germline V CDR1 and CDR2: SGHDN, FVKESK. Trimming cost V 5 bases and J 4 bases; bases outside gene matches: 9. The CDR3 consists of 15 residues. The CDR3 DNA reads TGTGCCAGCAGCTTTTTGACAGGGGAGGGCACTGAAGCTTTCTTT. Encoded protein: CASSFLTGEGTEAFF.